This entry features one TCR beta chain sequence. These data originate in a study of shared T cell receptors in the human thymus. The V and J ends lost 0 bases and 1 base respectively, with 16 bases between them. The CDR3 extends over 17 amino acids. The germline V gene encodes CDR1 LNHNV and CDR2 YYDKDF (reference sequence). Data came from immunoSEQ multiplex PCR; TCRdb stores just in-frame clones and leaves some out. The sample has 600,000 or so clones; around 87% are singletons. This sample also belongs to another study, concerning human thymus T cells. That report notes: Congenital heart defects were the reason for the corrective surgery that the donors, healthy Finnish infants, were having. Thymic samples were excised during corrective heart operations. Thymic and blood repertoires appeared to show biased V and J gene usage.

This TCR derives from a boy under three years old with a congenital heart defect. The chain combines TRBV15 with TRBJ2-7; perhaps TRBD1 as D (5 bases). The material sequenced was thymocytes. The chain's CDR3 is CATSRDIPRDVSYEQYF. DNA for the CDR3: TGTGCCACCAGCAGAGATATCCCCAGGGATGTTTCCTACGAGCAGTACTTC.